These T cell receptor beta chains were read from a single sample in a study of cytomegalovirus exposure and HLA in healthy donors. Some clones are missing from TCRdb's copy, which holds only in-frame ones; the method was immunoSEQ multiplex PCR. Here the sample spans some 180,000 clones, roughly 82% being singletons. Sequencing was carried out using PBMCs. The receptors come from a man aged 40-55 years in good health and CMV-seronegative. Both conserved end residues are part of each CDR3. Fields, in order: J gene, V gene, CDR3 protein.

>TRBJ1-2|TRBV18
CASSPPDRTRNYGYTF
>TRBJ1-1|TRBV7-7
CASSLTGNTEAFF
>TRBJ2-3|TRBV6-4
CASSDSGFSGGPDTQYF
>TRBJ2-7|TRBV28
CASSSATGDRNEQYF
>TRBJ2-7|TRBV6-6
CASSYSDRGPYEQYF
>TRBJ2-7|TRBV7-2
CASSLVSLGSGSSYEQYF
>TRBJ2-6|TRBV5-8
CATPFGHSVSSGANVLTF
>TRBJ2-7|TRBV21-1
CASSTRQGGAYEQYF
>TRBJ1-4|TRBV30
CAYGTATNEKLFF
>TRBJ2-2|TRBV25-1
CASSANRGRGGELFF
>TRBJ1-1|TRBV9
CASSVGSPNTEAFF
>TRBJ2-7|TRBV27
CASSSGSTYYEQYF
>TRBJ1-2|TRBV5-4
CASSLGGTGGAGSGTF
>TRBJ2-3|TRBV7-9
CASSLDNPSTDTQYF
>TRBJ2-7|TRBV4-1
CASSQGGSLYEQYF
>TRBJ1-1|TRBV6-5
CASSYNRYTEAFF
>TRBJ1-1|TRBV4-3
CASSQGGTGPLFTFF
>TRBJ1-2|TRBV28
CASSSYSTGMNYGYTF
>TRBJ1-1|TRBV11-3
CASSLEAGGEAFF
>TRBJ1-1|TRBV7-3
CASSLDRNTEAFF
>TRBJ1-5|TRBV2
CASSERQATQHF
>TRBJ2-3|TRBV15
CATSRKRLAITSTDTQYF
>TRBJ2-5|TRBV5-6
CASSYITGVGETQYF
>TRBJ1-5|TRBV19
CASSRRNQGYSNQPQHF
>TRBJ2-1|TRBV11-3
CASSFTGYEQFF
>TRBJ2-5|TRBV7-2
CASSSTWGGLRETQYF
>TRBJ2-3|TRBV6-4
CASSRQGILTDTQYF
>TRBJ2-2|TRBV15
CATEAGDTGELFF
>TRBJ1-2|TRBV19
CASSTTKRIGYTF
>TRBJ2-3|TRBV7-3
CASSPQGGSTDTQYF
>TRBJ1-1|TRBV28
CASSNRVTEAFF
>TRBJ1-4|TRBV28
CASSASRGTGEKLFF
>TRBJ2-2|TRBV27
CASSHTLMMWERAGELFF
>TRBJ1-2|TRBV28
CASSPGTGVFYGYTF
>TRBJ2-7|TRBV30
CAWSADRGYEQYF